The rows below give T cell receptor beta chains drawn from one sample of a study of cytomegalovirus exposure and HLA in healthy donors. The table came from immunoSEQ multiplex PCR; TCRdb's copy has only in-frame clones and leaves some out. The sample records roughly 110,000 clones, approximately 80% being singletons. Sequencing was carried out using PBMCs. These receptor sequences come from a man aged 50 to 60 in good health and CMV-seronegative. CDR3s include the opening cysteine and the closing phenylalanine or tryptophan. A D gene is named only where the DNA matches it firmly. Only part of the rows carry a size: once, few, many, or a class if the clone is expanded.

v_gene	abundance	j_gene	d_gene	CDR3aa	CDR3nt
TRBV7-2	once	TRBJ2-3	TRBD2	CASSFGGTQYF	TGTGCCAGCAGCTTCGGGGGGACGCAGTATTTT
TRBV4-2	.	TRBJ1-6	.	CASSQEGAQNSPLHF	TGTGCCAGCAGCCAAGAGGGGGCTCAAAATTCACCCCTCCACTTT
TRBV25-1	.	TRBJ1-4	TRBD1	CASSDGQGNEKLFF	TGTGCCAGCAGTGATGGACAGGGGAACGAAAAACTGTTTTTT
TRBV28	.	TRBJ2-2	TRBD2	CASSYPGLGSGELFF	TGTGCCAGCAGTTATCCGGGACTAGGGTCCGGGGAGCTGTTTTTT
TRBV7-3	few	TRBJ2-2	TRBD1	CASSSGGTGSTGELFF	TGTGCCAGCAGCTCGGGCGGGACAGGGAGCACCGGGGAGCTGTTTTTT
TRBV19	.	TRBJ2-1	.	CASRTPNQGPNEQFF	TGTGCCAGTAGAACCCCTAACCAGGGGCCTAATGAGCAGTTCTTC
TRBV19	.	TRBJ2-2	TRBD2	CASSTAGTRVTGELFF	TGTGCCAGTAGTACTGCTGGGACTAGAGTCACCGGGGAGCTGTTTTTT
TRBV7-8	.	TRBJ1-6	.	CASSLGLIYNSPLHF	TGTGCCAGCAGCTTAGGGCTGATCTATAATTCACCCCTCCACTTT
TRBV6-6	few	TRBJ1-2	.	CASTRGADINYGYTF	TGTGCCAGCACCCGGGGGGCGGATATCAACTATGGCTACACCTTC
TRBV19	.	TRBJ1-1	.	CASSASIGSDTEAFF	TGTGCCAGTAGTGCTAGCATAGGCTCCGACACTGAAGCTTTCTTT
TRBV18	few	TRBJ1-1	.	CASSLATVQKTEAFF	TGTGCCAGCTCACTGGCGACAGTTCAAAAAACTGAAGCTTTCTTT
TRBV10-3	.	TRBJ2-7	TRBD2	CATLTSGGAGTYEQYF	TGTGCCACCCTGACTAGCGGGGGGGCCGGGACCTACGAGCAGTACTTC
TRBV5-4	.	TRBJ2-1	TRBD2	CASSRGLAGHNEQFF	TGTGCCAGCAGCAGGGGACTAGCGGGCCACAATGAGCAGTTCTTC
TRBV2	.	TRBJ2-2	.	CASSVSGELFF	TGTGCCAGCAGTGTATCCGGGGAGCTGTTTTTT
TRBV19	.	TRBJ2-1	TRBD1	CASSHWGQGNNEQFF	TGTGCCAGTAGTCATTGGGGACAGGGTAACAATGAGCAGTTCTTC
TRBV27	.	TRBJ2-3	TRBD2	CASSPIPPQASGVSRDTQYF	TGTGCCAGCAGTCCCATACCTCCCCAGGCTAGCGGGGTTTCCCGAGATACGCAGTATTTT
TRBV6-1	few	TRBJ2-3	.	CASSEEGGLGDTQYF	TGTGCCAGCAGTGAAGAGGGAGGCCTCGGAGATACGCAGTATTTT
TRBV29-1	.	TRBJ1-2	TRBD1	CSVGGWTGDDYGYTF	TGCAGCGTTGGGGGATGGACAGGGGACGACTATGGCTACACCTTC
TRBV30	.	TRBJ2-1	TRBD1	CAWSGIVIGTGGYGEQFF	TGTGCCTGGAGTGGTATTGTTATCGGGACAGGGGGCTATGGTGAGCAGTTCTTC
TRBV6-1	once	TRBJ1-2	TRBD1	CASSERRGLTGDGYTF	TGTGCCAGCAGTGAAAGGAGGGGTTTGACAGGGGATGGCTACACCTTC
TRBV6-1	few	TRBJ2-5	TRBD1	CASTEGLTGTAQETQYF	TGTGCCAGCACTGAGGGGCTGACCGGGACAGCCCAAGAGACCCAGTACTTC
TRBV29-1	.	TRBJ2-1	.	CSVEGHRSSYNEQFF	TGCAGCGTCGAGGGACACCGGAGCTCCTACAATGAGCAGTTCTTC
TRBV2	.	TRBJ1-4	.	CASSPDSLEEKLFF	TGTGCCAGCAGTCCGGACAGTTTGGAGGAAAAACTGTTTTTT
TRBV6-5	.	TRBJ1-3	.	CASREGGSGNTIYF	TGTGCCAGCAGGGAAGGGGGCTCTGGAAACACCATATATTTT
TRBV7-2	.	TRBJ1-5	TRBD1	CASSPEQGDPQHF	TGTGCCAGCAGCCCGGAACAGGGGGATCCCCAGCATTTT
TRBV18	.	TRBJ1-4	.	CASSIGAHEKLFF	TGTGCCAGCTCAATAGGGGCCCATGAAAAACTGTTTTTT
TRBV30	.	TRBJ1-2	.	CAWTEGFDYGYTF	TGTGCCTGGACGGAGGGTTTCGACTATGGCTACACCTTC
TRBV9	.	TRBJ1-4	.	CASSVALGGSEKLFF	TGTGCCAGCAGCGTAGCTCTGGGGGGGAGTGAAAAACTGTTTTTT
TRBV4-3	.	TRBJ1-5	TRBD1	CASSQDRTGSPQHF	TGCGCCAGCAGCCAAGATCGGACAGGTTCACCCCAGCATTTT
TRBV9	once	TRBJ1-1	TRBD1	CASSVATQGANTEAFF	TGTGCCAGCAGCGTAGCTACACAGGGGGCAAACACTGAAGCTTTCTTT
TRBV13	.	TRBJ1-4	.	CASSPSRTATNEKLFF	TGTGCCAGCAGCCCCTCTCGGACAGCAACTAATGAAAAACTGTTTTTT
TRBV29-1	.	TRBJ2-3	TRBD1	CSFRQGPDTQYF	TGCAGCTTCAGACAGGGACCAGATACGCAGTATTTT
TRBV15	.	TRBJ2-1	TRBD2	CATSNTASGGADEQFF	TGTGCCACCAGCAACACTGCTAGCGGGGGGGCTGATGAGCAGTTCTTC
TRBV10-2	few	TRBJ2-1	.	CASSPGAYNEQFF	TGCGCCAGCAGTCCGGGGGCCTACAATGAGCAGTTCTTC
TRBV5-1	few	TRBJ2-5	.	CASSWSGETQYF	TGCGCCAGCAGCTGGAGCGGGGAGACCCAGTACTTC
TRBV11-2	.	TRBJ1-1	TRBD1	CASSTSRQGHTEAFF	TGTGCCAGCAGCACGAGCCGACAGGGGCACACTGAAGCTTTCTTT
TRBV30	.	TRBJ1-1	.	CAWGRGTEAFF	TGTGCCTGGGGCAGGGGCACTGAAGCTTTCTTT
TRBV15	.	TRBJ2-7	.	CATSRAETPPFYEQYF	TGTGCCACCAGCCGTGCTGAGACACCCCCTTTCTACGAGCAGTACTTC
TRBV29-1	once	TRBJ2-6	.	CSVDGASGANVLTF	TGCAGCGTTGACGGAGCCTCTGGGGCCAACGTCCTGACTTTC
TRBV5-1	.	TRBJ2-2	TRBD2	CASSMGLAGVYPNTGELFF	TGCGCCAGCAGCATGGGACTAGCGGGGGTCTACCCAAACACCGGGGAGCTGTTTTTT
TRBV5-8	.	TRBJ1-5	.	CASSQNQPQHF	TGTGCCAGCAGCCAGAATCAGCCCCAGCATTTT
TRBV2	.	TRBJ1-3	.	CARNRENSGNTIYF	TGTGCCAGAAACAGGGAAAACTCTGGAAACACCATATATTTT
TRBV4-3	.	TRBJ2-6	.	CASSHIRSRLSGANVLTF	TGCGCCAGCAGCCACATAAGGTCCAGGCTATCCGGGGCCAACGTCCTGACTTTC
TRBV5-5	.	TRBJ2-7	TRBD1	CASSSEGTGVYEQYF	TGTGCCAGCAGTTCAGAAGGGACAGGTGTCTACGAGCAGTACTTC
TRBV7-8	.	TRBJ1-2	.	CASSLHGLEYGYTF	TGTGCCAGCAGCCTACATGGATTGGAGTATGGCTACACCTTC
TRBV7-9	.	TRBJ1-1	.	CASRQIRGSQAFF	TGTGCCAGCAGGCAGATCAGGGGATCGCAAGCTTTCTTT
TRBV6-1	once	TRBJ2-5	TRBD2	CASSEAGAGQGETQYF	TGTGCCAGCAGTGAAGCCGGAGCGGGGCAGGGTGAGACCCAGTACTTC
TRBV7-2	.	TRBJ2-3	TRBD2	CASSLAGVAGIVPDTQYF	TGTGCCAGCAGCTTAGCGGGGGTAGCGGGGATAGTACCAGATACGCAGTATTTT